These 10 T cell receptor beta chains share one sample of origin, sequenced in a study of blood T cell repertoires in COVID-19. Assay used: immunoSEQ multiplex PCR; TCRdb lists only in-frame clones, some missing. The table records about 35,000 clones, about 81% of them present only once. The sample consisted of peripheral blood. These receptors all come from a human donor in a cohort sampled during active or convalescent COVID-19. The donor label of this sample is uncertain.

Here the CDR3 reads CASSRRQRDLYEQYF. CDR3 bases: TGTGCCAGCAGCCGCAGGCAGCGGGACCTCTACGAGCAGTACTTC. The chain has TRBV4-2 and TRBJ2-7, with 7 bases that match TRBD2. There are 15 residues in the CDR3. V lost 4 bases to trimming and J lost 3 bases; unmatched junction nucleotides: 9. Germline V lookup: CDR1 LGHNA, CDR2 YNFKEQ.

The J gene is TRBJ2-5, the V gene TRBV6-5; 7 bases map to TRBD1. Looked up from germline, CDR1 is MNHEY and CDR2 is SVGAGI. The trim removed 0 bases at V and 4 bases at J, leaving 5 bases unmatched. This CDR3 has 15 residues. CDR3 amino acids: CASSYSFAGGETQYF. CDR3 bases: TGTGCCAGCAGTTACTCGTTTGCAGGGGGAGAGACCCAGTACTTC.

This sequence joins TRBV11-2 and TRBJ2-4, with D perhaps matching TRBD2 (6 bases). V lost 2 bases, J lost 0 bases, and 20 bases lay in between. The CDR3 is 19 amino acids. Germline CDR1 and CDR2: SGHAT and FQNNGV. CDR3 sequence: CASSLSVPGERIAKNIQYF. For the CDR3, the DNA is TGTGCCAGCAGCTTAAGCGTCCCGGGAGAGCGGATAGCCAAAAACATTCAGTACTTC. Full variable domain (outside the CDR3, taken from reference TRBV11-2 and TRBJ2-4): EAGVAQSPRYKIIEKRQSVAFWCNPISGHATLYWYQQILGQGPKLLIQFQNNGVVDDSQLPKDRFSAERLKGVDSTLKIQPAKLEDSAVYLCASSLSVPGERIAKNIQYFGAGTRLSVL.

The chain has TRBV18 and TRBJ2-6, with 9 bases that match TRBD1. CDR3 length: 19 residues. With V trimmed by 3 bases and J by 0 bases, 9 bases remained unmatched. Germline-derived CDR1 and CDR2 are KGHSH and LQKENI. CDR3 sequence (DNA): TGTGCCAGCTCACCGTTCACAGGGGGCGATCCCTCTGGGGCCAACGTCCTGACTTTC. Protein product: CASSPFTGGDPSGANVLTF.

This clone was observed a single time. The chain has TRBV3-1 (or the pseudogene TRBV3-2) and TRBJ2-7, with 14 positions matching TRBD2. The CDR3 loop spans 17 amino acids. In germline, CDR1 is LGHDT, CDR2 YNNKEL (reference sequence). With V trimmed by 3 bases and J by 8 bases, 12 bases remained unmatched. The CDR3 sequence is CASSQETSGRAGGQQYF. The DNA of the CDR3 is TGTGCCAGCAGCCAGGAGACTAGCGGGAGGGCCGGTGGGCAGCAGTACTTC.

Ten or more counts support this clone. The chain carries TRBV7-2 and TRBJ2-7; possible D gene TRBD1, 6 bases. V lost 1 base and J lost 7, with 11 bases in between. Germline loops: CDR1 SGHTA, CDR2 FQGNSA. CDR3 size: 13 residues. The CDR3 reads CASSLEGVREQYF. CDR3 in DNA: TGTGCCAGCAGCTTAGAGGGGGTTAGAGAGCAGTACTTC.

Here the CDR3 reads CASRVAGDTQYF. The DNA of the CDR3 is TGTGCCAGTAGGGTCGCGGGAGATACGCAGTATTTT. The V and J genes are TRBV19 and TRBJ2-3; TRBD2 might be the D (5 bases). Germline CDR1 LNHDA, CDR2 SQIVND (reference sequence). The length of the CDR3 is 12 residues. Trimming left V 6 bases short and J 5 bases short, with 9 bases between.

DNA for the CDR3: TGTGCCAGCAGCGTCAGGGAATTCGGAGCTTTCTTT. Amino acid sequence: CASSVREFGAFF. The V and J genes are TRBV7-9 and TRBJ1-1; D possibly corresponds to TRBD1 (5 bases). Looked up from germline, CDR1 is SEHNR and CDR2 is FQNEAQ (reference sequence). Trimming removed 5 bases from V and 10 bases from J, with 14 bases in between. The CDR3 is made up of 12 amino acids. Drawing the rest from reference TRBV7-9 and TRBJ1-1, the complete variable domain is DTGVSQNPRHKITKRGQNVTFRCDPISEHNRLYWYRQTLGQGPEFLTYFQNEAQLEKSRLLSDRFSAERPKGSFSTLEIQRTEQGDSAMYLCASSVREFGAFFGQGTRLTVV.

The chain combines TRBV18 with TRBJ2-3; 9 bases fit TRBD2. V lost 2 bases and J lost 3; bases outside the gene matches: 3. In germline, CDR1 is KGHSH, CDR2 LQKENI. The CDR3 covers 15 residues. CDR3 in amino acids: CASSPMREGTDTQYF. CDR3 in DNA: TGTGCCAGCTCACCAATGCGGGAGGGGACAGATACGCAGTATTTT.

The J gene is TRBJ2-7, the V gene TRBV2, with D possibly TRBD2 on 6 matching bases. Trimming pared 6 bases from V and 6 bases from J, leaving 24 bases between. Germline V gene sequence: CDR1 SNHLY, CDR2 FYNNEI. The CDR3 totals 16 residues. CDR3 DNA sequence: TGTGCCAGCAGCGAGGGCCTGGCGGGAAGAAGGAGCGAGCAGTACTTC. Translating it yields CASSEGLAGRRSEQYF.